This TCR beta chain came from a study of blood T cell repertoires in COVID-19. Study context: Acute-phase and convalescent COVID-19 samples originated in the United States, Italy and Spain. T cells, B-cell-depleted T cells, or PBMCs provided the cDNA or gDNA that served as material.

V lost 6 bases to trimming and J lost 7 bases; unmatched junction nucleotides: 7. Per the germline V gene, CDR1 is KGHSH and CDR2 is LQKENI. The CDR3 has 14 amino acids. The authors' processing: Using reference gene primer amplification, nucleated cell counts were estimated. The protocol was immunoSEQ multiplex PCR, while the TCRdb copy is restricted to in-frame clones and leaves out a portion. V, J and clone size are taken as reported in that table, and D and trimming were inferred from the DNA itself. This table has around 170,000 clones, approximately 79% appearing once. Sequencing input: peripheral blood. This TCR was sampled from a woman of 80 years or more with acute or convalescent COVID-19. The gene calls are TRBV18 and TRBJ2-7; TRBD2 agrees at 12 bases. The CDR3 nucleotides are TGTGCCAGCTCCGTAGGGACTAGCGGGTCGGAGCAGTACTTC. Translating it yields CASSVGTSGSEQYF.